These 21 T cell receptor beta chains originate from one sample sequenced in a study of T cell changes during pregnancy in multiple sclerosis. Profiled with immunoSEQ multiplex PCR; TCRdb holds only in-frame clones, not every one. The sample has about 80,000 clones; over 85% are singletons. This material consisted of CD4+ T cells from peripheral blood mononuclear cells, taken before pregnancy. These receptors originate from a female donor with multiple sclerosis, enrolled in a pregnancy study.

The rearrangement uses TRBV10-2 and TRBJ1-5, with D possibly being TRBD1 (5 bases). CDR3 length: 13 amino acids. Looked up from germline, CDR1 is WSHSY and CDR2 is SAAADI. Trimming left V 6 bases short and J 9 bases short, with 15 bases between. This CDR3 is CASSPGSLPPQHF. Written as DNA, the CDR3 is TGCGCCAGCAGCCCAGGGTCCTTACCGCCCCAGCATTTT.

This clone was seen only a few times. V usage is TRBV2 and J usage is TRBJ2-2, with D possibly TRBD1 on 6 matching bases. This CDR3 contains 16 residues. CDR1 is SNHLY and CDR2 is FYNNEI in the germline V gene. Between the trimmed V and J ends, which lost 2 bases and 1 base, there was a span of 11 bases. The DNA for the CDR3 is TGTGCCAGCAGTGAAACCCAGGGGCAGAACACCGGGGAGCTGTTTTTT. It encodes CASSETQGQNTGELFF.

CDR3 nucleotides: TGTGCCAGCAGTGAAGCAGGAGGGAGCCATCAGCCCCAGCATTTT. This encodes CASSEAGGSHQPQHF. The V gene is TRBV6-1, the J gene TRBJ1-5; the D is unclear. The CDR3 contains 15 residues. Germline loops: CDR1 MNHNS, CDR2 SASEGT. V lost 0 bases to trimming and J lost 5 bases, with 11 bases between them.

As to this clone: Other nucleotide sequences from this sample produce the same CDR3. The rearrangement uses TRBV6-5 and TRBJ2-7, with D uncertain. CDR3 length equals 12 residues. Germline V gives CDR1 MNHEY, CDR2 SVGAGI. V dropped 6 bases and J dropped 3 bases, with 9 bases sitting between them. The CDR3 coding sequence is TGTGCCAGCAGCCCTCTCGGCTACGAGCAGTACTTC. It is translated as CASSPLGYEQYF.

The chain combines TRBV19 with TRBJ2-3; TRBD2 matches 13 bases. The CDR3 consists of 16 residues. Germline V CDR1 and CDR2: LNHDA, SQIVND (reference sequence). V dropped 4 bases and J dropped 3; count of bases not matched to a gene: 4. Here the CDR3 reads CASSTSTSGGTDTQYF. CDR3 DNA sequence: TGTGCCAGTAGTACATCGACTAGCGGGGGGACAGATACGCAGTATTTT.

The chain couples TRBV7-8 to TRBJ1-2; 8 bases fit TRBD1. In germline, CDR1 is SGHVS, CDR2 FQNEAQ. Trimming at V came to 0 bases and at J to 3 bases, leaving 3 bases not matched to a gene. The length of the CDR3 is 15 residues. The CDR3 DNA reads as TGTGCCAGCAGCTTAGCGGAGACAGGGGACTATGGCTACACCTTC. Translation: CASSLAETGDYGYTF. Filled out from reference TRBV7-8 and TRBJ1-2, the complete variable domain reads GAGVSQSPRYKVAKRGQDVALRCDPISGHVSLFWYQQALGQGPEFLTYFQNEAQLDKSGLPSDRFFAERPEGSVSTLKIQRTQQEDSAVYLCASSLAETGDYGYTFGSGTRLTVV.

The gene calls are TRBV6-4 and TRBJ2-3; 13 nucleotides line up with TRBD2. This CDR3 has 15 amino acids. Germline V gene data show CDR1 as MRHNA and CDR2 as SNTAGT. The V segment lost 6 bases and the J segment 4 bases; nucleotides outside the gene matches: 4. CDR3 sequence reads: CASSWTSGSSDTQYF. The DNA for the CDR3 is TGTGCCAGCAGCTGGACTAGCGGGAGTTCAGATACGCAGTATTTT.

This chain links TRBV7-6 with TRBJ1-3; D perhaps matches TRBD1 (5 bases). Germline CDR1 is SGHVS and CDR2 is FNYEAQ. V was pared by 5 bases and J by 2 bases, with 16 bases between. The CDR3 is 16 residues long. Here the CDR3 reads CASSLRQSGAGNTIYF. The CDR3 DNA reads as TGTGCCAGCAGCCTTCGACAGTCAGGTGCTGGAAACACCATATATTTT.

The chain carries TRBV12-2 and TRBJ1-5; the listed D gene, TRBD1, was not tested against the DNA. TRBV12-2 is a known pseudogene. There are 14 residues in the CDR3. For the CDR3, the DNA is TGTGCAAGTCGCGCGGACAGGGGAGATCAGCCCCAGCATTTT. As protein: CASRADRGDQPQHF.

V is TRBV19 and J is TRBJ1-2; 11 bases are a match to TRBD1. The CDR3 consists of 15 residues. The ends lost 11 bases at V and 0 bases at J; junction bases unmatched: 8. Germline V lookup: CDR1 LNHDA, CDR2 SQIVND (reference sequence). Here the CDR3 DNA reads TGTGCCTCCCGGGACAGGGGGAGCCCTAACTATGGCTACACCTTC. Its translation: CASRDRGSPNYGYTF.

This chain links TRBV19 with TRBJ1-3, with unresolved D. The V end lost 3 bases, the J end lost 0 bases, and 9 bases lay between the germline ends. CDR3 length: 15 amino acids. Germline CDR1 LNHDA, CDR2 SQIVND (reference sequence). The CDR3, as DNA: TGTGCCAGTAGTATCTCAGCGCTCTCTGGAAACACCATATATTTT. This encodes CASSISALSGNTIYF.

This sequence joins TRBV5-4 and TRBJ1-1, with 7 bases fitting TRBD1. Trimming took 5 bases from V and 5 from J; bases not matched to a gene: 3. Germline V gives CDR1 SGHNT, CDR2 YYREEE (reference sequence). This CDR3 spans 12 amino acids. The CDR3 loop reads CASRPTGTEAFF. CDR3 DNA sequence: TGTGCCAGCAGACCGACAGGGACTGAAGCTTTCTTT. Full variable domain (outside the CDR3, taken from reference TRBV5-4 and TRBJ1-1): ETGVTQSPTHLIKTRGQQVTLRCSSQSGHNTVSWYQQALGQGPQFIFQYYREEENGRGNFPPRFSGLQFPNYSSELNVNALELDDSALYLCASRPTGTEAFFGQGTRLTVV.

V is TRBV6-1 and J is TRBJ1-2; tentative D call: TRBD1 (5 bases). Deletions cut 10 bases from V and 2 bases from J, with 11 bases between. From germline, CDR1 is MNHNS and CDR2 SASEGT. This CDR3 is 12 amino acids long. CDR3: CATRGVNYGYTF. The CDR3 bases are TGTGCCACTCGGGGGGTAAACTATGGCTACACCTTC.

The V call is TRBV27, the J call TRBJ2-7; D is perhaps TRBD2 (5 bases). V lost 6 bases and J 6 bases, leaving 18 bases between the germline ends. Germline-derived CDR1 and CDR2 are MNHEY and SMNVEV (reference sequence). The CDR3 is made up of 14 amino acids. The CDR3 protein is CASRSNTEVSEQYF. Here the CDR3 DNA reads TGTGCCAGCAGGTCTAATACGGAGGTCTCCGAGCAGTACTTC.

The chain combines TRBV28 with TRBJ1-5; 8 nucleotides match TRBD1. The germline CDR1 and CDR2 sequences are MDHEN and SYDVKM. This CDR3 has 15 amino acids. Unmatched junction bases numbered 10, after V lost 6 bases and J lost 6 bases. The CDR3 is CASRTTGAFAQPQHF. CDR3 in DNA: TGTGCCAGCAGGACGACAGGGGCTTTTGCTCAGCCCCAGCATTTT.

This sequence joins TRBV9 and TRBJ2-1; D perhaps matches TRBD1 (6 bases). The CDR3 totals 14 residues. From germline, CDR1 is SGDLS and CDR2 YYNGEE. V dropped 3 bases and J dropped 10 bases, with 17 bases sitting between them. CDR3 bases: TGTGCCAGCAGCGACAAATTGGGGGCTTGGGAGCAGTTCTTC. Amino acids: CASSDKLGAWEQFF.

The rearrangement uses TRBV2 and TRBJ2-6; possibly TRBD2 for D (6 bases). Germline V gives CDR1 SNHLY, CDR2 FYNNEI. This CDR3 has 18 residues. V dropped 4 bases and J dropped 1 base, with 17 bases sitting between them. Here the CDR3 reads CASSGGAAPRSGANVLTF. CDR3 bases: TGTGCCAGCAGTGGCGGGGCAGCCCCCCGATCTGGGGCCAACGTCCTGACTTTC.

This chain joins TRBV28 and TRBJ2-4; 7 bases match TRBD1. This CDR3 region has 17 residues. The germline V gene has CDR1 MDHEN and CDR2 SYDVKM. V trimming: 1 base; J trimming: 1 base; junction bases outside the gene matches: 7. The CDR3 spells CASSLSRGLWAKNIQYF. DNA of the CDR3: TGTGCCAGCAGTTTATCGAGGGGGCTGTGGGCCAAAAACATTCAGTACTTC.

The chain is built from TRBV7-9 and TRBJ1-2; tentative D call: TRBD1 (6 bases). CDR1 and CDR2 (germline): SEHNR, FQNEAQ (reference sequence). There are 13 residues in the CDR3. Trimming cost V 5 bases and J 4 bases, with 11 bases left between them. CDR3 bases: TGTGCCAGCAGCCGGACAGCACCCTATGGCTACACCTTC. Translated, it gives CASSRTAPYGYTF. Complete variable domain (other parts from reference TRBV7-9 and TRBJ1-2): DTGVSQNPRHKITKRGQNVTFRCDPISEHNRLYWYRQTLGQGPEFLTYFQNEAQLEKSRLLSDRFSAERPKGSFSTLEIQRTEQGDSAMYLCASSRTAPYGYTFGSGTRLTVV.

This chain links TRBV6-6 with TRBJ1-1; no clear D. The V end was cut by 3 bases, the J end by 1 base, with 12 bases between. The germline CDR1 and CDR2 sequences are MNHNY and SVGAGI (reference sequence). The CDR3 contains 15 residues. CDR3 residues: CASSYKPPGNTEAFF. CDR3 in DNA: TGTGCCAGCAGTTATAAGCCCCCGGGGAACACTGAAGCTTTCTTT.

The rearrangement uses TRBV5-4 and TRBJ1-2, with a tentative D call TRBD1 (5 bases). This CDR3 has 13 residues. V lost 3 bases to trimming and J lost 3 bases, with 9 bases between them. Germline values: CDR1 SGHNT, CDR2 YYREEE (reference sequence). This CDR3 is CASSWGGDYGYTF. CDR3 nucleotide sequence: TGTGCCAGCAGCTGGGGGGGGGACTATGGCTACACCTTC.